This entry lists 23 T cell receptor beta chains sequenced from one sample in a study of technical replicates of blood from several donors. Clones were sequenced by immunoSEQ multiplex PCR, and TCRdb holds only the in-frame ones, with some missing. The repertoire holds tens of thousands of clones, about nine tenths seen once, with roughly 0.37% in the top ten. The sample taken for sequencing was T cells isolated from PBMCs. The receptors were gathered from a human donor in good health.

This chain connects TRBV18 to TRBJ1-4, with 9 nucleotides matching TRBD1. The CDR3 runs to 14 residues. Germline V lookup: CDR1 KGHSH, CDR2 LQKENI. J lost 8 bases, V lost 5 bases, and 6 bases had no gene match. CDR3 DNA sequence: TGTGCCAGCTCAGGGGACAGGGAAGTGGAAAAACTGTTTTTT. This gives the protein CASSGDREVEKLFF.

V and J are TRBV5-8 and TRBJ2-3, with unresolved D. CDR1 is SGHTS, CDR2 YDEGEE, per germline. There are 13 residues in the CDR3. Trimming took 2 bases from V and 8 from J, leaving 12 bases between them. The CDR3 is CASSLYSLGTQYF. The CDR3 coding sequence is TGTGCCAGCAGCTTATACAGTTTAGGTACGCAGTATTTT.

The chain recombines TRBV9 with TRBJ2-1; 14 positions agree with TRBD2. The CDR3 spans 19 residues. Germline-derived CDR1 and CDR2 are SGDLS and YYNGEE. V dropped 3 bases and J dropped 4; count of bases not matched to a gene: 12. CDR3: CASSASGTSGRPVYNEQFF. CDR3 sequence (DNA): TGTGCCAGCAGCGCTTCCGGGACTAGCGGGAGACCCGTTTACAATGAGCAGTTCTTC.

The rearrangement uses TRBV9 and TRBJ2-3; 9 nucleotides agree with TRBD2. This CDR3 comprises 17 residues. Trimming at V came to 0 bases and at J to 3 bases, leaving 8 bases not matched to a gene. Germline loops: CDR1 SGDLS, CDR2 YYNGEE. CDR3 residues: CASSVEGGGRGTDTQYF. The CDR3 DNA is TGTGCCAGCAGCGTAGAAGGGGGCGGGAGGGGGACAGATACGCAGTATTTT.

The chain employs TRBV7-9 and TRBJ2-7, with D perhaps TRBD2 (5 bases). This CDR3 has 18 residues. V was clipped by 5 bases and J by 6 bases, with 29 bases between them. Germline V gene data show CDR1 as SEHNR and CDR2 as FQNEAQ (reference sequence). The chain's CDR3 is CASSNPLARGGRIPEQYF. CDR3 DNA sequence: TGTGCCAGCAGCAACCCTCTAGCACGGGGTGGGAGAATTCCCGAGCAGTACTTC.

The rearrangement joins TRBV4-3 to TRBJ2-3, with 8 nucleotides matching TRBD1. J lost 3 bases, V lost 4 bases, and 6 bases had no gene match. CDR3 length: 15 amino acids. Germline assignment: CDR1 LGHNA and CDR2 YSLEER. CDR3 sequence reads: CASSRTGLVTDTQYF. CDR3 DNA: TGCGCCAGCAGCCGGACAGGGCTAGTGACAGATACGCAGTATTTT.

The chain uses TRBV7-9 and TRBJ2-7, with D unresolved. Trimming took off 5 bases at V and 0 bases at J, with 14 bases between the two ends. The germline V gene has CDR1 SEHNR and CDR2 FQNEAQ (reference sequence). The CDR3 consists of 15 residues. The CDR3 here is CASSIERRSSYEQYF. The CDR3 DNA reads as TGTGCCAGCAGCATAGAAAGACGGAGCTCCTACGAGCAGTACTTC.

This chain joins TRBV7-9 and TRBJ2-7; TRBD1 agrees at 7 bases. This CDR3 is 16 amino acids long. V lost 5 bases, J lost 3 bases, and 13 bases stayed unmatched. Germline V gene lookup returns CDR1 SEHNR and CDR2 FQNEAQ (reference sequence). The CDR3 DNA is TGTGCCAGCAGCCCCAGCACGGGACAGCCAAACTACGAGCAGTACTTC. This translates into CASSPSTGQPNYEQYF.

The V gene is TRBV12-5, the J gene TRBJ1-2; D may be TRBD1 (6 bases). The germline V and J ends were trimmed by 6 bases and 2 bases, with 16 bases remaining between them. There are 15 residues in the CDR3. Per the germline V gene, CDR1 is LGHNT and CDR2 is FRNRAP. The chain's CDR3 is CASGLTGTRNYGYTF. The CDR3 DNA sequence: TGTGCTAGTGGACTTACCGGGACACGAAACTATGGCTACACCTTC.

The CDR3 sequence is CASRRDRVETQYF. CDR3 nucleotide sequence: TGCGCCAGCAGACGGGACAGGGTGGAGACCCAGTACTTC. The chain joins TRBV5-1 to TRBJ2-5, with 9 bases lining up with TRBD1. The CDR3 is 13 amino acids. The germline V gene encodes CDR1 SGHRS and CDR2 YFSETQ. J gave up 5 bases and V 5 bases, and 4 bases lay outside the gene matches.

The V and J genes are TRBV11-3 and TRBJ2-7; 8 nucleotides line up with TRBD2. CDR3 length equals 14 residues. Per germline, CDR1 SGHNT and CDR2 YENEEA. Trimming at V came to 5 bases and at J to 7 bases, leaving 10 bases not matched to a gene. Written as DNA, the CDR3 is TGTGCCAGCAGCCCCAGCGGGAGTCTGGGAGAGCAGTACTTC. Protein: CASSPSGSLGEQYF.

This clone has a single count. V is TRBV7-2 and J is TRBJ2-4, with 7 bases aligning to TRBD2. The length of the CDR3 is 15 residues. Germline CDR1 SGHTA, CDR2 FQGNSA. The V and J ends lost 0 bases and 4 bases, in that order; junction bases with no gene match: 3. DNA of the CDR3: TGTGCCAGCAGCTTAGCGCGGGAGATAAAAAACATTCAGTACTTC. It is translated as CASSLAREIKNIQYF.

This rearrangement joins TRBV18 to TRBJ2-1; 8 bases line up with TRBD1. The germline V gene has CDR1 KGHSH and CDR2 LQKENI. The CDR3 contains 14 residues. J gave up 5 bases and V 5 bases, and 5 bases lay outside the gene matches. CDR3 sequence reads: CASSRDRSHNEQFF. The DNA for the CDR3 is TGTGCCAGCTCAAGGGACAGGAGCCACAATGAGCAGTTCTTC.

This clone appeared a single time. The V call is TRBV5-1, the J call TRBJ2-7; D may be TRBD2 (5 bases). The CDR3 length is 14 residues. Germline lookup yields CDR1 SGHRS and CDR2 YFSETQ. Trimming cost V 4 bases and J 4 bases, with 15 bases left between them. CDR3 region: CASSGSGIGYEQYF. The CDR3, as DNA: TGCGCCAGCAGCGGGAGCGGTATTGGATACGAGCAGTACTTC.

This chain connects TRBV19 to TRBJ1-5, with a tentative D call TRBD1 (5 bases). CDR1 and CDR2 from the germline V gene are LNHDA and SQIVND (reference sequence). V shed 4 bases and J shed 3 bases, with 13 bases lying between them. The CDR3 length is 15 residues. CDR3 in amino acids: CASSTLQGDNQPQHF. CDR3 DNA: TGTGCCAGTAGTACCCTCCAGGGTGACAATCAGCCCCAGCATTTT.

CDR3: CASSASGQGQETQYF. CDR3 DNA: TGTGCCAGCAGCGCCTCGGGACAGGGCCAAGAGACCCAGTACTTC. This rearrangement joins TRBV11-2 to TRBJ2-5; 9 bases match TRBD1. The CDR3 spans 15 residues. With V trimmed by 5 bases and J by 1 base, 5 bases remained unmatched. CDR1 is SGHAT and CDR2 is FQNNGV in the germline V gene.

V and J are TRBV11-3 and TRBJ2-7; 7 nucleotides line up with TRBD2. V lost 4 bases, J lost 0 bases, and 12 bases stayed unmatched. This CDR3 region has 17 residues. The germline V gene encodes CDR1 SGHNT and CDR2 YENEEA. The CDR3 DNA is TGTGCCAGCAGCTCCAGGGCCCTAGCGGAGAGCTCCTACGAGCAGTACTTC. This gives the protein CASSSRALAESSYEQYF.

The J gene is TRBJ2-7, the V gene TRBV25-1, with D maybe TRBD2 (7 bases). Germline values: CDR1 MGHDK, CDR2 SYGVNS. Trimming shortened V by 4 bases and J by 6 bases, and 16 bases separated the two germline ends. The CDR3 runs to 14 residues. CDR3 sequence: CASSGDRRGGEQYF. The DNA for the CDR3 is TGTGCCAGCAGTGGAGACCGAAGGGGGGGCGAGCAGTACTTC.

The V gene is TRBV28, the J gene TRBJ1-5; D gene unclear. The CDR3 covers 12 residues. V was shortened by 3 bases and J by 4 bases, with 4 bases between the two germline ends. Looked up from germline, CDR1 is MDHEN and CDR2 is SYDVKM. CDR3 residues: CASSFGNQPQHF. The CDR3 DNA is TGTGCCAGCAGTTTCGGGAATCAGCCCCAGCATTTT.

The rearrangement uses TRBV30 and TRBJ2-1; 9 bases agree with TRBD2. The V and J ends lost 5 bases and 2 bases, in that order; junction bases with no gene match: 4. The CDR3 is made up of 14 amino acids. Germline loops: CDR1 GTSNPN, CDR2 SVGIG (reference sequence). CDR3 residues: CAWGLALPYNEQFF. The CDR3 nucleotides are TGTGCCTGGGGACTAGCGCTACCCTACAATGAGCAGTTCTTC.

The chain is built from TRBV6-1 and TRBJ2-2; D is unresolved. Germline V lookup: CDR1 MNHNS, CDR2 SASEGT. The CDR3 is 14 amino acids. Trimming took 7 bases from V and 1 from J, leaving 10 bases between them. The CDR3 nucleotides read TGTGCCAGCATTATTTTTCTGAACACCGGGGAGCTGTTTTTT. It is translated as CASIIFLNTGELFF.

This clone was counted a single time. This CDR3 reads CASSLGTVSNQPQHF. The CDR3 DNA reads as TGTGCCAGCAGCTTGGGGACAGTTAGCAATCAGCCCCAGCATTTT. This chain joins TRBV5-5 and TRBJ1-5, with D possibly TRBD1 on 6 matching bases. Germline-derived CDR1 and CDR2 are SGHKS and YYEKEE (reference sequence). This CDR3 region has 15 residues. V dropped 0 bases and J dropped 0 bases, with 7 bases sitting between them.

The chain uses TRBV5-1 and TRBJ2-7; 9 bases match TRBD1. Looked up from germline, CDR1 is SGHRS and CDR2 is YFSETQ. CDR3 length: 14 residues. Losses at the gene ends were 2 bases for V and 6 bases for J; bases not matched to a gene: 6. The DNA of the CDR3 is TGCGCCAGCAGCTTTACACAGGGGGCGGGCGAGCAGTACTTC. Residues: CASSFTQGAGEQYF.